One and the same sample provided the 20 T cell receptor beta chains below, sequenced in a study of blood T cell repertoires in COVID-19. Profiled with immunoSEQ multiplex PCR; TCRdb holds only in-frame clones, not every one. The sample lists fewer than 110,000 clones, around 84% occurring once. Input material: peripheral blood. The receptors were sampled from a woman aged 70 to 79 with active or convalescent COVID-19.

The V and J genes are TRBV6-2 or TRBV6-3 and TRBJ2-3, with 9 nucleotides matching TRBD2. Unmatched junction bases numbered 8, after V lost 0 bases and J lost 1 base. There are 18 residues in the CDR3. CDR1 is MNHEY and CDR2 is SVGEGT in the germline V gene. The DNA of the CDR3 is TGTGCCAGCAGTTACTCCCAGGGATTAGCGGGAGGCACAGATACGCAGTATTTT. Translating it yields CASSYSQGLAGGTDTQYF.

This clone was counted only a few times. The rearrangement links TRBV5-3 to TRBJ1-3, with D possibly matching TRBD1 (6 bases). TRBV5-3 is identified as an open reading frame with a role that is uncertain. V dropped 0 bases and J dropped 3 bases, with 13 bases sitting between them. The CDR3 has 16 amino acids. CDR3: CARSLEPGAGGNTIYF. DNA for the CDR3: TGTGCCAGAAGCTTGGAACCAGGGGCTGGTGGAAACACCATATATTTT.

This chain connects TRBV7-2 to TRBJ2-5, with 7 nucleotides matching TRBD2. V was clipped by 4 bases and J by 1 base; unmatched bases: 0. Germline V gene lookup returns CDR1 SGHTA and CDR2 FQGNSA. The CDR3 runs 13 residues. The CDR3, as DNA: TGTGCCAGCAGCTGGGGGGGCCAAGAGACCCAGTACTTC. Translated, it gives CASSWGGQETQYF.

The chain combines TRBV6-5 with TRBJ2-5, with TRBD2 identical over 11 bases. The trim removed 2 bases at V and 5 bases at J, leaving 7 bases unmatched. This CDR3 is built from 16 residues. The germline CDR1 and CDR2 sequences are MNHEY and SVGAGI. The DNA for the CDR3 is TGTGCCAGCAGTTACGGTAGCGGGAGGGCCGCGGAGACCCAGTACTTC. This gives the protein CASSYGSGRAAETQYF.

The chain employs TRBV11-2 and TRBJ2-7; D may be TRBD2 (5 bases). The germline V gene encodes CDR1 SGHAT and CDR2 FQNNGV. Trimming cost V 5 bases and J 6 bases, with 17 bases left between them. CDR3 length equals 14 residues. The CDR3 DNA reads as TGTGCCAGCAGCGAAGGACGGACGGCGGGCGAGCAGTACTTC. Translated: CASSEGRTAGEQYF.

V is TRBV4-3 and J is TRBJ2-3; maybe TRBD2 (7 bases). Germline CDR1 is LGHNA and CDR2 is YSLEER. The ends were cut back, 0 bases at V and 6 bases at J, with 13 bases in the middle. The CDR3 sequence is 15 residues long. The CDR3 sequence is CASSQERGRGDTQYF. The CDR3 DNA reads TGCGCCAGCAGCCAAGAAAGGGGGAGGGGGGATACGCAGTATTTT.

The V gene is TRBV29-1, the J gene TRBJ1-1; 9 bases are shared with TRBD1. Germline CDR1 reads SQVTM; CDR2 reads ANQGSEA. V trimming: 7 bases; J trimming: 1 base; junction bases outside the gene matches: 4. CDR3 size: 13 residues. The CDR3 sequence is CSGAGQGNTEAFF. Written as DNA, the CDR3 is TGCAGCGGAGCGGGACAGGGGAACACTGAAGCTTTCTTT.

The rearrangement links TRBV9 to TRBJ2-3; TRBD1 is a possible D gene (6 bases). The CDR3 sequence is 15 residues long. V was cut by 6 bases and J by 3 bases, with 17 bases left in between. In germline, CDR1 is SGDLS, CDR2 YYNGEE. The CDR3 DNA follows: TGTGCCAGCACCGCTTTGGGGGCAGGGACAGATACGCAGTATTTT. Residues: CASTALGAGTDTQYF.

Worth noting for this clone: Other DNA variants within this sample encode the same CDR3. CDR3 amino acids: CASSLGTSGYNEQFF. DNA for the CDR3: TGTGCCAGCAGCTTGGGGACTAGCGGATACAATGAGCAGTTCTTC. The chain is built from TRBV7-2 and TRBJ2-1; 11 bases are shared with TRBD2. The CDR3 totals 15 residues. Unmatched junction bases numbered 2, after V lost 3 bases and J lost 4 bases. Per the germline V gene, CDR1 is SGHTA and CDR2 is FQGNSA.

The CDR3 sequence is CASSLQGTSSYNEQFF. In nucleotides, the CDR3 is TGCGCCAGCAGCTTGCAAGGGACTAGCTCCTACAATGAGCAGTTCTTC. The chain employs TRBV5-1 and TRBJ2-1, with 8 positions matching TRBD2. In germline, CDR1 is SGHRS, CDR2 YFSETQ. The CDR3 runs 16 residues. V lost 1 base and J lost 0; bases outside the gene matches: 3.

The V and J genes are TRBV5-1 and TRBJ1-3; 8 bases map to TRBD1. The trim removed 2 bases at V and 4 bases at J, leaving 2 bases unmatched. There are 14 residues in the CDR3. CDR1 SGHRS and CDR2 YFSETQ come from the germline V gene. CDR3 bases: TGCGCCAGCAGCTTTCAGGGGGCAGGAAACACCATATATTTT. This encodes CASSFQGAGNTIYF.

The rearrangement joins TRBV3-1 (or the pseudogene TRBV3-2) to TRBJ2-7; D might be TRBD2 (5 bases). The V end lost 4 bases, the J end lost 2 bases, and 15 bases lay between the germline ends. CDR1 is LGHDT, CDR2 YNNKEL, per germline (reference sequence). The CDR3 covers 15 residues. CDR3 nucleotide sequence: TGTGCCAGCAGCCCGGGTCTACTAGGTCCCTACGAGCAGTACTTC. Translated: CASSPGLLGPYEQYF.

The chain couples TRBV4-3 to TRBJ2-2, with D perhaps TRBD1 (6 bases). Germline V gene lookup returns CDR1 LGHNA and CDR2 YSLEER. V lost 0 bases and J lost 0, with 17 bases in between. CDR3 length: 19 residues. The chain's CDR3 is CASSQDRAQGTPNTGELFF. The CDR3 nucleotides are TGCGCCAGCAGCCAAGATAGGGCGCAGGGGACCCCGAACACCGGGGAGCTGTTTTTT.

The chain couples TRBV19 to TRBJ1-5; perhaps TRBD1 as D (6 bases). This CDR3 has 16 residues. The germline V gene has CDR1 LNHDA and CDR2 SQIVND (reference sequence). Between the trimmed V and J ends, which lost 6 bases and 9 bases, there was a span of 24 bases. The CDR3 DNA follows: TGTGCCAGTAGACAGGGTGATTCTCAAAATCGCTCGCCCCAGCATTTT. It codes for CASRQGDSQNRSPQHF.

The rearrangement joins TRBV6-2 or TRBV6-3 to TRBJ1-1; the D gene is possibly TRBD1 (5 bases). There are 14 residues in the CDR3. Germline V lookup: CDR1 MNHEY, CDR2 SVGEGT. The ends were cut back, 6 bases at V and 11 bases at J, with 22 bases in the middle. In DNA, the CDR3 is TGTGCCAGCAGCCCGGGCGGGGCACTTCAGGATGCTTTCTTT. Translation: CASSPGGALQDAFF.

The chain employs TRBV2 and TRBJ1-4; possibly TRBD1 for D (5 bases). The V gene's germline CDR1 is SNHLY and CDR2 FYNNEI. CDR3 length: 16 residues. V was trimmed by 3 bases and J by 4 bases, leaving 15 bases between them. The CDR3, as DNA: TGTGCCAGCAGTGAGAGGACGGCAGGGCTTAATGAAAAACTGTTTTTT. It encodes CASSERTAGLNEKLFF.

This sequence joins TRBV29-1 and TRBJ2-7, with 7 positions matching TRBD1. Germline-derived CDR1 and CDR2 are SQVTM and ANQGSEA. V shed 2 bases, J shed 1 base, and the junction held 11 bases outside the gene matches. This CDR3 has 16 amino acids. The CDR3 nucleotides read TGCAGCGTTGAAAGGCGTCGGGCAGGGGGATCCTACGAGCAGTACTTC. Protein: CSVERRRAGGSYEQYF.

This clone was seen once. This chain joins TRBV30 and TRBJ1-5; D unclear. The CDR3 is made up of 14 amino acids. CDR1 is GTSNPN, CDR2 SVGIG, per germline (reference sequence). V shed 0 bases and J shed 3 bases, with 9 bases lying between them. This chain's CDR3 is CAWSVGNHNQPQHF. In nucleotides, the CDR3 is TGTGCCTGGAGTGTCGGGAACCACAATCAGCCCCAGCATTTT.

The rearrangement uses TRBV19 and TRBJ2-1, with 7 nucleotides matching TRBD2. The CDR3 is 14 amino acids. The germline gives CDR1 LNHDA, CDR2 SQIVND (reference sequence). With 5 bases clipped from V and 2 bases from J, the junction kept 3 bases outside the gene matches. CDR3 DNA: TGTGCCAGTAGTTTGAGCGGGGCCTACAATGAGCAGTTCTTC. Protein product: CASSLSGAYNEQFF.

This chain connects TRBV19 to TRBJ1-4, with a tentative D call TRBD1 (5 bases). Germline V gives CDR1 LNHDA, CDR2 SQIVND (reference sequence). Trimming took off 8 bases at V and 7 bases at J, with 29 bases between the two ends. The CDR3 extends over 18 amino acids. The CDR3 spells CASAAIRGGSGVGEKLFF. CDR3 sequence (DNA): TGTGCCAGTGCCGCGATACGGGGGGGGTCCGGAGTAGGTGAAAAACTGTTTTTT.